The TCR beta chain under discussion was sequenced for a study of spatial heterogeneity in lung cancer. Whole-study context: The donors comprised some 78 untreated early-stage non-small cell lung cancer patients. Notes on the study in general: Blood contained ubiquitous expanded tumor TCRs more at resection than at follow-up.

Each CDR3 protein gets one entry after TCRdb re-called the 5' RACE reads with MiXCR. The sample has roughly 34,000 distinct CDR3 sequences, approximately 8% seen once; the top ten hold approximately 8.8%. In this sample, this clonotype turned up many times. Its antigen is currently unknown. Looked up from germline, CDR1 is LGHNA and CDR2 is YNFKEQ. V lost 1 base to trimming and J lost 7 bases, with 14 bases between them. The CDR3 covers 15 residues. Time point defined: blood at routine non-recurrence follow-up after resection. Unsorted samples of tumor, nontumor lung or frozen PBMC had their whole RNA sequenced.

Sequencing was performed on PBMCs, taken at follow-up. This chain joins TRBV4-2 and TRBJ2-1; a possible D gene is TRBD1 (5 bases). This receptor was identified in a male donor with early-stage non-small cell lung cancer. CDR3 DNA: TGTGCCAGCAGCCAAGGAGCAGGGCCAGGAAATGAGCAGTTCTTC. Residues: CASSQGAGPGNEQFF.